A selection of T cell receptor beta chains follows, all from one sample in a study of blood T cells in healthy people across ages. One entry per CDR3 protein results from TCRdb running MiXCR on the 5' RACE reads. The profile covers under 2 million distinct CDR3 sequences, with approximately 32% appearing a single time and roughly 10% taken by the ten largest. The sequenced sample was blood. These receptors all come from a woman aged 30 to 39 in good health. CDR3s include the opening cysteine and the closing phenylalanine or tryptophan. The D gene is left open where the match is weak. The size entry is marked missing in some rows and otherwise reads once, few, many or a size class.

d_call	clone_size	v_call	j_call	cdr3_aa	cdr3_nt
.	.	TRBV21-1	TRBJ2-3	CASSKVRAGRTDTQYF	TGTGCCAGCAGCAAAGTGAGGGCAGGGCGAACAGATACGCAGTATTTT
.	.	TRBV9	TRBJ2-3	CASSAQNGASFADTQYF	TGTGCCAGCAGCGCCCAAAACGGGGCTAGCTTTGCAGATACGCAGTATTTT
.	.	TRBV28	TRBJ2-1	CASSLYSLGAHNEQFF	TGTGCCAGCAGTTTATATTCTTTAGGAGCCCACAATGAGCAGTTCTTC
TRBD1	few	TRBV7-9	TRBJ2-3	CASTGGASTGTQYF	TGTGCCAGCACAGGGGGCGCGAGCACAGGTACGCAGTATTTT
TRBD1	.	TRBV5-1	TRBJ2-7	CASSLDRGPCYEQYF	TGCGCCAGCAGCTTGGACAGGGGACCTTGCTACGAGCAGTACTTC
TRBD2	few	TRBV7-3	TRBJ2-3	CASSITGLAGDTQYF	TGTGCCAGCAGCATAACGGGACTAGCGGGAGATACGCAGTATTTT
.	.	TRBV20-1	TRBJ1-1	CSAEEWANTEAFF	TGCAGTGCTGAGGAATGGGCGAACACTGAAGCTTTCTTT
.	.	TRBV3-1	TRBJ1-1	CASSQDRGSLNTEAFF	TGTGCCAGCAGCCAAGATCGTGGCAGCCTGAACACTGAAGCTTTCTTT
.	.	TRBV29-1	TRBJ1-2	CSVGDGSNYGYTF	TGCAGCGTTGGAGACGGGTCGAACTATGGCTACACCTTC
.	.	TRBV5-4	TRBJ2-2	CASSRLTTETGELFF	TGTGCCAGCAGCCGATTAACTACTGAAACCGGGGAGCTGTTTTTT
.	.	TRBV30	TRBJ2-1	CAWNRARTVDEQFF	TGTGCCTGGAACCGGGCCCGGACGGTAGATGAGCAGTTCTTC
.	few	TRBV6-1	TRBJ1-5	CASSAGTAIRAQHF	TGTGCCAGCAGTGCCGGGACGGCCATTCGGGCCCAGCATTTT
.	many	TRBV12-3/TRBV12-4	TRBJ1-1	CASSPSGGGREAFF	TGTGCCAGCAGTCCTTCCGGGGGCGGGAGAGAAGCTTTCTTT
TRBD1	few	TRBV7-8	TRBJ2-3	CASSLSRTGASTDTQYF	TGTGCCAGCAGCCTAAGCCGAACAGGGGCTAGCACAGATACGCAGTATTTT
.	.	TRBV3-1	TRBJ2-5	CASSQVLTGGYGTQYF	TGTGCCAGCAGCCAAGTTTTAACCGGGGGCTACGGGACCCAGTACTTC
.	few	TRBV20-1	TRBJ2-3	CSAQGMDTQYF	TGCAGTGCTCAGGGTATGGATACGCAGTATTTT
.	.	TRBV5-1	TRBJ2-2	CASSSGSLNTGELFF	TGCGCCAGCAGCTCCGGGAGTCTGAACACCGGGGAGCTGTTTTTT
.	.	TRBV28	TRBJ1-2	CASRGTGQTYGYTF	TGTGCCAGCAGGGGAACGGGACAAACGTATGGCTACACCTTC
TRBD1	.	TRBV10-3	TRBJ1-1	CAITGQGRDTEAFF	TGTGCCATCACCGGACAGGGGAGAGACACTGAAGCTTTCTTT
.	once	TRBV5-1	TRBJ1-2	CASSFTGTRNYGYTF	TGCGCCAGCAGCTTTACCGGGACAAGGAACTATGGCTACACCTTC
TRBD1	few	TRBV27	TRBJ2-7	CASRPGTGRMYEQYF	TGTGCCAGCAGGCCCGGGACAGGGAGGATGTATGAGCAGTACTTC
TRBD2	few	TRBV4-1	TRBJ2-7	CASSPGGGRASYEQYF	TGCGCCAGCAGCCCCGGCGGAGGGAGGGCTTCCTACGAGCAGTACTTC
TRBD2	few	TRBV11-2	TRBJ2-1	CASSLAGLAGKVGHEQFF	TGTGCCAGCAGCCTAGCGGGACTAGCGGGTAAAGTAGGCCATGAGCAGTTCTTC
.	.	TRBV6-6	TRBJ2-7	CACSYARDLPVYEQYF	TGTGCCTGCAGTTACGCGAGGGACTTACCGGTCTACGAGCAGTACTTC
TRBD2	many	TRBV11-2	TRBJ2-1	CASSSPSGGAYNEQFF	TGTGCCAGCAGCTCCCCTAGCGGGGGGGCTTACAATGAGCAGTTCTTC
TRBD2	.	TRBV9	TRBJ2-3	CASSSGGLAVDTQYF	TGTGCCAGCAGCTCGGGGGGACTAGCGGTAGATACGCAGTATTTT
.	few	TRBV21-1	TRBJ2-5	CASSKGLNSGVQETQYF	TGTGCCAGCAGCAAAGGTTTGAATAGCGGGGTTCAAGAGACCCAGTACTTC
.	few	TRBV5-6	TRBJ1-1	CASSLERAGREKAFF	TGTGCCAGCAGCTTGGAAAGGGCAGGGAGGGAGAAAGCTTTCTTT
.	few	TRBV10-3	TRBJ2-2	CAISDVQGRGTGELFF	TGTGCCATCAGTGATGTCCAGGGTCGTGGCACCGGGGAGCTGTTTTTT
TRBD1	.	TRBV20-1	TRBJ2-1	CSATTGTAYNEQFF	TGCAGTGCAACAACCGGGACAGCTTACAATGAGCAGTTCTTC
TRBD2	few	TRBV13	TRBJ2-1	CASSILRAGGNNEQFF	TGTGCCAGCAGTATACTCAGGGCGGGAGGAAACAATGAGCAGTTCTTC
TRBD1	.	TRBV29-1	TRBJ1-4	CSGDRGDEKLFF	TGCAGCGGAGACAGGGGTGATGAAAAACTGTTTTTT
TRBD2	.	TRBV9	TRBJ2-3	CASNVAGIRADTQYF	TGTGCCAGCAACGTAGCGGGAATTCGGGCAGATACGCAGTATTTT
.	.	TRBV3-1	TRBJ2-1	CASSQVTASNEQFF	TGTGCCAGCAGCCAAGTGACTGCCTCCAATGAGCAGTTCTTC
.	.	TRBV18	TRBJ2-7	CASSPGNLAYEQYF	TGTGCCAGCTCCCCCGGGAACCTTGCCTACGAGCAGTACTTC
.	few	TRBV4-1	TRBJ2-5	CASSQVAGPPQETQYF	TGCGCCAGCAGCCAAGTGGCGGGGCCCCCCCAAGAGACCCAGTACTTC
TRBD1	many	TRBV29-1	TRBJ1-2	CSVDPRQGGGYTF	TGCAGCGTTGACCCCCGACAGGGGGGCGGCTACACCTTC
.	.	TRBV6-1	TRBJ2-1	CASSEHLRSEQFF	TGTGCCAGCAGTGAACATCTCAGGTCTGAGCAGTTCTTC
.	few	TRBV20-1	TRBJ2-5	CSVRETQYF	TGCAGTGTCCGGGAGACCCAGTACTTC
.	few	TRBV7-9	TRBJ1-1	CASSPGQRNTEAFF	TGTGCCAGCAGCCCAGGACAGCGAAACACTGAAGCTTTCTTT
.	.	TRBV7-2	TRBJ2-7	CASSASGQGLSFSYEQYF	TGTGCCAGCAGCGCCTCTGGGCAGGGGCTATCCTTCTCCTACGAGCAGTACTTC
TRBD1	once	TRBV6-5	TRBJ1-2	CAGSPDRRGYTF	TGTGCCGGCAGTCCGGACAGGCGTGGCTACACCTTC
TRBD2	.	TRBV4-1	TRBJ2-7	CASSPTSEGHEQYF	TGCGCCAGCAGCCCAACTAGCGAGGGGCACGAGCAGTACTTC
.	.	TRBV10-3	TRBJ2-1	CAISPGGNEQFF	TGTGCCATCAGTCCTGGGGGGAATGAGCAGTTCTTC
.	many	TRBV27	TRBJ2-7	CASSSLDLPYEQYF	TGTGCCAGCAGTTCCCTGGACTTACCCTACGAGCAGTACTTC
TRBD2	once	TRBV3-1	TRBJ2-3	CASSQEVAGVPTDTQYF	TGTGCCAGCAGCCAAGAGGTAGCGGGGGTTCCCACAGATACGCAGTATTTT
TRBD1	few	TRBV4-1	TRBJ2-1	CASSQRPPPGTGYNEQFF	TGCGCCAGCAGCCAACGCCCTCCCCCGGGGACAGGGTACAATGAGCAGTTCTTC